A single TCR beta chain is shown here with its context. Its target is unknown. Expressed TCRB transcripts were sequenced because the isolated RNA had all been reverse transcribed beforehand. Generated by immunoSEQ multiplex PCR, the TCRdb table keeps only in-frame clones and is missing some. The sample contains a few hundred thousand clones, approximately 24% of which appear only once. The CDR3 has 15 amino acids. V dropped 0 bases and J dropped 5 bases, with 14 bases sitting between them. The germline V gene encodes CDR1 MNHEY and CDR2 SVGAGI. This sample stems from a study of beta chain features in type 1 diabetes. Findings and caveats of the study: Equally in patients and controls, shorter templates might have been favored by PCR. Cells with high TCR expression could be over-represented by cDNA sequencing. Moderate but significant shortening of TCRB CDR3s was recorded in all four CD4+ subsets from Type 1 diabetes patients. Reduced insertions and increased deletions marked VDJ junctions in type 1 diabetes patients. Naive, central memory and Treg TCRB repertoires appeared more alike in patients than in healthy donors.

This receptor was identified in a woman aged 30 to 39 with type 1 diabetes. The source material was naive CD4+ T cells from blood. The chain is built from TRBV6-5 and TRBJ2-7, with D tentatively TRBD2 (6 bases). CDR3 protein: CASSYSGGPLHEQYF. In DNA form, the CDR3 reads TGTGCCAGCAGTTACTCGGGGGGTCCCCTCCACGAGCAGTACTTC.